These T cell receptor beta chains were read from a single sample in a study of regulatory T cells in long-lasting Graves disease. TCRdb re-called the multiplex PCR reads with MiXCR, one entry per CDR3 protein. The data contain 650,000 to 700,000 distinct CDR3 sequences, approximately 29% of them singletons. The source was peripheral blood mononuclear cells (PBMCs), collected when the disease was refractory, from a patient treated with antithyroid drugs. The receptors were sampled from a female donor with Graves disease. The CDR3 runs from the conserved cysteine through the conserved F or W. A D gene is named only where the DNA matches it firmly. Clone size is given for some rows only: seen once, a few or many times, or a class if the clone is expanded.

j_call v_call clone_size d_call cdr3_nt cdr3_aa
TRBJ1-1 TRBV19 few TRBD1 TGTGCCAGTAGGGGGACAGTCATGAACACTGAAGCTTTCTTT CASRGTVMNTEAFF
TRBJ1-3 TRBV9 - - TGTGCCAGCAGCCAAGGAAGGACAGCTTTCTCTGGAAACACCATATATTTT CASSQGRTAFSGNTIYF
TRBJ2-5 TRBV7-3 - - TGTGCCAGCAGCTCCTTGGGGGGCGCGGGGGAGACCCAGTACTTC CASSSLGGAGETQYF
TRBJ2-7 TRBV28 once TRBD1 TGTGCCAGCACGACAGGGGGCCTCGCCGAGCAGTACTTC CASTTGGLAEQYF
TRBJ2-5 TRBV20-1 - - TGCAGTGCTAGAGCGACTAGGGGGGAGACCCAGTACTTC CSARATRGETQYF
TRBJ1-1 TRBV5-1 many - TGCGCCAGCAGGAGGGACAAGAACACTGAAGCTTTCTTT CASRRDKNTEAFF
TRBJ2-7 TRBV6-5 many - TGTGCCAGCAGTTACTCGAAATACGAGCAGTACTTC CASSYSKYEQYF
TRBJ1-1 TRBV6-1 few TRBD1 TGTGCCAGCAGCCGCTGGGACAGTGAAGCTTTCTTT CASSRWDSEAFF
TRBJ2-2 TRBV6-2/TRBV6-3 - TRBD1 TGTGCCAGCAAGGCCGGGACAGGGCACACCGGGGAGCTGTTTTTT CASKAGTGHTGELFF
TRBJ1-4 TRBV30 few TRBD1 TGTGCCTGGAGTGCCGGGACAGTCAATGAAAAACTGTTTTTT CAWSAGTVNEKLFF
TRBJ2-5 TRBV5-1 few TRBD2 TGCGCCAGCAGCCCCCAGGGGACTAGAAAAGAGACCCAGTACTTC CASSPQGTRKETQYF
TRBJ2-7 TRBV29-1 - - TGCAGCGTTGAAGATTCTAGGCGTCCCTACGAGCAGTACTTC CSVEDSRRPYEQYF
TRBJ1-1 TRBV5-6 - TRBD1 TGTGCCAGCAGTACTACTATGGGACAGGGGTACACTGAAGCTTTCTTT CASSTTMGQGYTEAFF
TRBJ1-5 TRBV7-8 few TRBD1 TGTGCCAGCAGCAAGACAGGGGGCGGGGATCAGCCCCAGCATTTT CASSKTGGGDQPQHF
TRBJ2-3 TRBV20-1 few - TGCAGTGCTAGAAAACTCGACAGCACAGATACGCAGTATTTT CSARKLDSTDTQYF
TRBJ1-2 TRBV29-1 few - TGCAGCGTTCCAGGGGCTGGCTACACCTTC CSVPGAGYTF
TRBJ2-5 TRBV9 - TRBD2 TGTGCCAGCAGCCCTCTGGGAGCGGGAGTCGGAGAGACCCAGTACTTC CASSPLGAGVGETQYF
TRBJ1-2 TRBV6-1 - - TGTGCCAGCAGTGCGTCCCTCGGGGATGGCTACACCTTC CASSASLGDGYTF
TRBJ1-6 TRBV30 - - TGTGCCTGGAGTGTACAAGACGCCAGGTTGGCTTCACCCCTCCACTTT CAWSVQDARLASPLHF
TRBJ1-3 TRBV5-5 - - TGTGCCAGCGCAGGTGACTCTGGAAACACCATATATTTT CASAGDSGNTIYF
TRBJ2-7 TRBV29-1 once - TGCAGCGTTGAAGACCCGGCTAGCCGCTACGAGCAGTACTTC CSVEDPASRYEQYF
TRBJ2-5 TRBV10-3 - TRBD2 TGTGCCATCAGTTGGACTAGCCTCGCCGGAGAGACCCAGTACTTC CAISWTSLAGETQYF
TRBJ1-5 TRBV2 few - TGTGCCAGCAGTCGACTCCCGAGGAACAATCAGCCCCAGCATTTT CASSRLPRNNQPQHF
TRBJ2-1 TRBV2 - - TGTGCCAGCAGTGTGACTACCAAGACAGACCAGTTCTTC CASSVTTKTDQFF
TRBJ2-5 TRBV29-1 - TRBD1 TGCAGCGCAGGGACAGGGGCAATAAGAGAGACCCAGTACTTC CSAGTGAIRETQYF
TRBJ2-5 TRBV20-1 - TRBD2 TGCAGTGCTAGGAGTAGGCTAGCGGGGGACCAAGAGACCCAGTACTTC CSARSRLAGDQETQYF
TRBJ2-2 TRBV29-1 few TRBD1 TGCAGCGTTCCACAGGGGATCGGGGAGCTGTTTTTT CSVPQGIGELFF
TRBJ2-1 TRBV19 few TRBD1 TGTGCCAGTAGTATACAGGACAGGGGGCCTTACAATGAGCAGTTCTTC CASSIQDRGPYNEQFF
TRBJ1-1 TRBV3-1 - - TGTGCCAGCACCCGGGGGTGGGACACTGAAGCTTTCTTT CASTRGWDTEAFF
TRBJ2-7 TRBV10-3 - - TGTGCCATCAGTGAGAGGGCTTCTCGAGGGCTCTACGAGCAGTACTTC CAISERASRGLYEQYF
TRBJ1-4 TRBV30 - - TGTGCCTGGAATCGGCAGGGAGTCCCAGAAAAACTGTTTTTT CAWNRQGVPEKLFF
TRBJ1-2 TRBV6-1 - TRBD1 TGTGCCAGCAGGACGACAGGGCTAGCTAACTATGGCTACACCTTC CASRTTGLANYGYTF
TRBJ1-5 TRBV19 few TRBD1 TGTGCCAGTAGTATGTTGGGCAGGGGGCTTGAACAGCCCCAGCATTTT CASSMLGRGLEQPQHF
TRBJ1-1 TRBV28 - - TGTGCCAGCAGTTTTGGGAGGATTTTGCCCACTGAAGCTTTCTTT CASSFGRILPTEAFF
TRBJ1-2 TRBV28 - TRBD1 TGTGCCAGCAGCCTAGGGGCAACCGGGACAGGGGACTATGGCTACACCTTC CASSLGATGTGDYGYTF
TRBJ1-1 TRBV9 - - TGTGCCAGCAGCGTTCAAGGAAACAGTAACACTGAAGCTTTCTTT CASSVQGNSNTEAFF
TRBJ2-4 TRBV18 - - TGTGCCAGCTCCCCCAGCCGGAACATTCAGTACTTC CASSPSRNIQYF
TRBJ2-5 TRBV11-2 many - TGTGCCAGCAGCTTAGATCGGAGGGGGGCCCAAGAGACCCAGTACTTC CASSLDRRGAQETQYF
TRBJ2-7 TRBV15 few TRBD1 TGTGCCACCAGCAGAGAGAAGACAGGGTCTTTCTTGGACGAGCAGTACTTC CATSREKTGSFLDEQYF
TRBJ1-3 TRBV7-2 - - TGTGCCAGCAGCTTAGGCTGGGGTCTCTCTGGAAACACCATATATTTT CASSLGWGLSGNTIYF
TRBJ2-7 TRBV28 few - TGTGCCAGCAGCCGGGACGGCGACCACGAGCAGTACTTC CASSRDGDHEQYF
TRBJ1-1 TRBV27 once - TGTGCCAGCAAACCACTTGAGAGGGGAGGCACTGAAGCTTTCTTT CASKPLERGGTEAFF
TRBJ1-1 TRBV19 - - TGTGCCAGTAGTAGATACCCCCAACGGTTCGATGTTGAAGCTTTCTTT CASSRYPQRFDVEAFF
TRBJ1-1 TRBV29-1 - - TGCAGCGTCCAACCCCAGGCGGGGCCACTGAACGCTTTCTTT CSVQPQAGPLNAFF
TRBJ1-1 TRBV15 once - TGTGCCACCAGCAGAGTTGCGGTGGGGGAGGCTTTCTTT CATSRVAVGEAFF
TRBJ1-2 TRBV4-1 - - TGCGCCAGCAGCCAAGATGGTTGGAGCTATGGCTACACCTTC CASSQDGWSYGYTF
TRBJ2-5 TRBV29-1 few - TGCAGCGTGAGCAGGGACTGGCAAGAGACCCAGTACTTC CSVSRDWQETQYF
TRBJ1-1 TRBV7-9 - - TGTGCCAGCAGCACAGTACAGGGTAGCACTGAAGCTTTCTTT CASSTVQGSTEAFF
TRBJ2-7 TRBV20-1 few - TGCAGTGCTAGAGATACCGGCAGTGGAACCTACGAGCAGTACTTC CSARDTGSGTYEQYF
TRBJ1-1 TRBV3-1 - TRBD1 TGTGCCAGCAGCCCGACAGGGGTCGAGAACACTGAAGCTTTCTTT CASSPTGVENTEAFF
TRBJ2-7 TRBV5-1 - TRBD2 TGCGCCAGCAGCGAAGCCGGGACTAGCGTACTCGAGCAGTACTTC CASSEAGTSVLEQYF